Below are 22 T cell receptor beta chains sequenced from a single sample in a study of CD8 T cells in ankylosing spondylitis. TCRdb called the 5' RACE reads again in MiXCR, with one record for every CDR3 protein. The repertoire includes around 890,000 distinct CDR3 sequences, roughly 10% of them detected once, and 0.51% sits in the top ten. Notes on the study in general: Seemingly distinctive of ankylosing spondylitis blood was a TCR beta motif formed by eight highly homologous variants.

Their cognate antigens are unknown. Material: blood, either unsorted or a sorted T cell fraction (not recorded which). The receptor set was obtained from a male donor with ankylosing spondylitis.

This clonotype was seen more than once but under ten times. CDR3 DNA sequence: TGTGCCAGCAGCTTACCGAACTCCAGGGAGACCCAGTACTTC. Encoded protein: CASSLPNSRETQYF. The chain is built from TRBV7-6 and TRBJ2-5; no firm D call. The V and J ends lost 2 bases and 5 bases respectively, with 12 bases between them. Germline CDR1 and CDR2: SGHVS and FNYEAQ. This CDR3 region has 14 residues.

This clonotype was detected only a few times. The J gene is TRBJ1-1, the V gene TRBV4-3; possibly TRBD1 for D (6 bases). V was cut by 5 bases and J by 5 bases, with 12 bases left in between. The CDR3 extends over 13 amino acids. Germline V gene lookup returns CDR1 LGHNA and CDR2 YSLEER. As DNA, the CDR3 is TGCGCCAGCAGCGCCACACAGGGAACTGAAGCTTTCTTT. This translates into CASSATQGTEAFF.

In its sample, this clonotype was seen a few times. The chain carries TRBV3-1 and TRBJ2-3; 7 bases fit TRBD1. Germline V gene data show CDR1 as LGHDT and CDR2 as YNNKEL (reference sequence). The CDR3 has 14 residues. With V trimmed by 4 bases and J by 5 bases, 6 bases remained unmatched. CDR3 nucleotides: TGTGCCAGCAGCCGGGGGACAGCAGAAGATACGCAGTATTTT. Protein: CASSRGTAEDTQYF.

The chain recombines TRBV5-1 with TRBJ2-1, with TRBD2 identical over 8 bases. The V and J ends lost 3 bases and 7 bases, in that order; junction bases with no gene match: 6. The germline gives CDR1 SGHRS, CDR2 YFSETQ. CDR3 length: 14 amino acids. The CDR3 coding sequence is TGCGCCAGCAGCTACGGGGGGGCTGAGAATGAGCAGTTCTTC. Encoded protein: CASSYGGAENEQFF. The full variable domain, its missing parts supplied by reference TRBV5-1 and TRBJ2-1, is KAGVTQTPRYLIKTRGQQVTLSCSPISGHRSVSWYQQTPGQGLQFLFEYFSETQRNKGNFPGRFSGRQFSNSRSEMNVSTLELGDSALYLCASSYGGAENEQFFGPGTRLTVL.

The J gene is TRBJ1-4, the V gene TRBV6-1; a weak D match, TRBD1 (6 bases). Germline-derived CDR1 and CDR2 are MNHNS and SASEGT. The CDR3 contains 15 residues. V was cut by 4 bases and J by 5 bases, with 14 bases left in between. The chain's CDR3 is CASSVQGRSNEKLFF. CDR3 sequence (DNA): TGTGCCAGCAGTGTACAGGGACGGTCGAATGAAAAACTGTTTTTT.

This clonotype has at least ten counts. The chain carries TRBV7-2 and TRBJ1-3; D not certain. This CDR3 spans 14 amino acids. The V end lost 3 bases, the J end lost 4 bases, and 10 bases lay between the germline ends. The germline CDR1 and CDR2 sequences are SGHTA and FQGNSA. The DNA of the CDR3 is TGTGCCAGCAGCTTCAAAGCTTCAGGAAACACCATATATTTT. Translating gives CASSFKASGNTIYF.

This clonotype was seen more than once but under ten times. The CDR3 DNA reads as TGTGCCAGCAGCCGTGGTGCGTTTGGCGGGAGCACAGATACGCAGTATTTT. Residues: CASSRGAFGGSTDTQYF. This chain joins TRBV11-2 and TRBJ2-3; possible D gene TRBD2, 5 bases. Germline V lookup: CDR1 SGHAT, CDR2 FQNNGV. The V gene lost 5 bases and the J gene lost 0 bases, with 18 bases spanning the gap. The CDR3 sequence is 17 residues long.

This clonotype was found many times. This chain links TRBV20-1 with TRBJ2-3; tentative D call: TRBD2 (6 bases). Germline CDR1 and CDR2: DFQATT and SNEGSKA (reference sequence). The CDR3 length is 15 residues. V lost 0 bases, J lost 6 bases, and 16 bases lay in between. This chain's CDR3 is CSARDGAGSVDTQYF. The CDR3 nucleotides read TGCAGTGCTAGAGATGGGGCGGGGTCGGTCGATACGCAGTATTTT.

This chain joins TRBV29-1 and TRBJ2-2; D gene unclear. There are 14 residues in the CDR3. CDR1 is SQVTM and CDR2 is ANQGSEA in the germline V gene. V dropped 0 bases and J dropped 6 bases, with 11 bases sitting between them. The CDR3 sequence is CSVEDMTRSGELFF. CDR3 sequence (DNA): TGCAGCGTTGAAGATATGACCAGATCCGGGGAGCTGTTTTTT.

This clonotype showed up many times. This chain links TRBV5-1 with TRBJ2-7; 8 bases fit TRBD1. Germline V CDR1 and CDR2: SGHRS, YFSETQ. The ends lost 4 bases at V and 2 bases at J; junction bases unmatched: 5. This CDR3 has 14 residues. Here the CDR3 DNA reads TGCGCCAGCAGCCCGCAGGGGGCAACCTACGAGCAGTACTTC. Amino acids: CASSPQGATYEQYF.

This clonotype showed up just a few times. The chain couples TRBV29-1 to TRBJ2-3, with D hard to call. This CDR3 comprises 13 residues. The ends were cut back, 4 bases at V and 3 bases at J, with 11 bases in the middle. Germline-derived CDR1 and CDR2 are SQVTM and ANQGSEA. DNA of the CDR3: TGCAGCGTTGCTCGGGCCCGAACAGATACGCAGTATTTT. Its translation: CSVARARTDTQYF.

The CDR3 region is CASSFQGINEQFF. The CDR3 DNA sequence: TGCGCCAGCAGCTTCCAGGGAATCAATGAGCAGTTCTTC. The rearrangement joins TRBV5-1 to TRBJ2-1; maybe TRBD1 (5 bases). From germline, CDR1 is SGHRS and CDR2 YFSETQ. CDR3 length equals 13 residues. V gave up 2 bases and J gave up 6 bases, with 9 bases separating them.

The chain employs TRBV14 and TRBJ2-1, with D unclear. The germline V gene has CDR1 SGHDN and CDR2 FVKESK. CDR3 length: 13 amino acids. The ends were cut back, 4 bases at V and 5 bases at J, with 9 bases in the middle. The chain's CDR3 is CASSPGYNNEQFF. CDR3 DNA: TGTGCCAGCAGCCCCGGCTACAACAATGAGCAGTTCTTC.

The J gene is TRBJ1-4, the V gene TRBV11-1; TRBD1 is a possible D gene (6 bases). The CDR3 spans 19 residues. Between the trimmed V and J ends, which lost 3 bases and 1 base, there was a span of 21 bases. Germline V gene data show CDR1 as SGHAT and CDR2 as FQDESV (reference sequence). CDR3 sequence (DNA): TGTGCCAGCAGCTTTCACCGCTTTATCCGACAGGAAACTAATGAAAAACTGTTTTTT. Its protein product is CASSFHRFIRQETNEKLFF. Supplemented by reference TRBV11-1 and TRBJ1-4, the full variable domain reads EAEVAQSPRYKITEKSQAVAFWCDPISGHATLYWYRQILGQGPELLVQFQDESVVDDSQLPKDRFSAERLKGVDSTLKIQPAELGDSAMYLCASSFHRFIRQETNEKLFFGSGTQLSVL.

The J gene is TRBJ2-1, the V gene TRBV27; TRBD2 might be the D (5 bases). CDR1 is MNHEY and CDR2 is SMNVEV in the germline V gene (reference sequence). This CDR3 contains 15 residues. V was shortened by 2 bases and J by 7 bases, with 15 bases between the two germline ends. For the CDR3, the DNA is TGTGCCAGCAGTTTAATGGGTCGGGGTCCAAATGAGCAGTTCTTC. Translating gives CASSLMGRGPNEQFF.

V gene TRBV20-1 combines with J gene TRBJ2-3; the D is unclear. There are 14 residues in the CDR3. Germline V gene sequence: CDR1 DFQATT, CDR2 SNEGSKA (reference sequence). V was cut by 1 base and J by 2 bases, with 10 bases left in between. The chain's CDR3 is CSARVLGITDTQYF. The CDR3 nucleotides read TGCAGTGCTAGAGTGTTGGGAATCACAGATACGCAGTATTTT.

The gene calls are TRBV7-3 and TRBJ2-1, with 9 nucleotides matching TRBD1. The CDR3 length is 17 residues. V lost 4 bases and J lost 0; bases outside the gene matches: 7. The germline V gene has CDR1 SGHTA and CDR2 FQGTGA. CDR3 in DNA: TGTGCCAGCAGCTCTCCGGACAGGGGAGGCTCCTACAATGAGCAGTTCTTC. It specifies CASSSPDRGGSYNEQFF.

This clonotype was counted ten times or more. The chain carries TRBV20-1 and TRBJ1-5, with 8 positions matching TRBD1. This CDR3 spans 15 amino acids. Trimming at V came to 4 bases and at J to 0 bases, leaving 5 bases not matched to a gene. The germline CDR1 and CDR2 sequences are DFQATT and SNEGSKA (reference sequence). In nucleotides, the CDR3 is TGCAGTGCTACAAGGGACAGGTATAGCAATCAGCCCCAGCATTTT. Encoded protein: CSATRDRYSNQPQHF.

The table lists this clonotype with many counts. V gene TRBV4-3 combines with J gene TRBJ2-3, with TRBD2 identical over 8 bases. CDR1 LGHNA and CDR2 YSLEER come from the germline V gene. The CDR3 is 14 amino acids. The V segment lost 4 bases and the J segment 2 bases; nucleotides outside the gene matches: 2. The CDR3 region has the DNA TGCGCCAGCAGCCCCGGGGGGGACACAGATACGCAGTATTTT. This gives the protein CASSPGGDTDTQYF.

The J gene is TRBJ2-7, the V gene TRBV18, with 8 nucleotides matching TRBD2. From germline, CDR1 is KGHSH and CDR2 LQKENI. CDR3 size: 14 residues. J was trimmed by 4 bases and V by 5 bases; bases with no gene match: 7. As DNA, the CDR3 is TGTGCCAGCTCATCCGGGGTAGCGGGATACGAGCAGTACTTC. Translation gives CASSSGVAGYEQYF.

In this sample, this clonotype turned up many times. The chain joins TRBV7-9 to TRBJ2-3; 11 bases fit TRBD1. The V and J ends lost 4 bases and 6 bases, in that order; junction bases with no gene match: 9. CDR1 SEHNR and CDR2 FQNEAQ come from the germline V gene (reference sequence). The CDR3 is 16 residues long. The CDR3 coding sequence is TGTGCCAGCAGCTCGCCCGGACAGGGGGCGAAGGATACGCAGTATTTT. Protein sequence: CASSSPGQGAKDTQYF.

The chain carries TRBV7-2 and TRBJ2-1; 10 bases align to TRBD2. The V segment lost 5 bases and the J segment 4 bases; nucleotides outside the gene matches: 8. The germline V gene has CDR1 SGHTA and CDR2 FQGNSA. The CDR3 runs to 16 residues. CDR3 DNA: TGTGCCAGCAGCCCCCGTGGTAGCGGGGGGTACAATGAGCAGTTCTTC. Translation: CASSPRGSGGYNEQFF.